The rows below give T cell receptor beta chains drawn from one sample of a study of control samples from healthy donors and cancer patients. Repertoires were generated with immunoSEQ multiplex PCR, while TCRdb's copy carries only in-frame clones and drops some. Of over 150,000 clones listed, 85% to 95% are singletons. Sequenced material: blood. The origin of the receptors is a man between 18 and 35 years old in good health. Both conserved end residues are part of each CDR3. D genes are given only for firm matches. Clone size is given for some rows only: seen once, a few or many times, or a class if the clone is expanded.

d_gene,v_gene,abundance,j_gene,CDR3aa,CDR3nt
TRBD1,TRBV6-5,.,TRBJ1-6,CAVQGQGYSPLHF,TGTGCCGTTCAGGGACAGGGATACTCACCCCTCCACTTT
.,TRBV30,.,TRBJ1-2,CAWGLSAYGYTF,TGTGCCTGGGGGCTCTCCGCATATGGCTACACCTTC
TRBD2,TRBV10-3,.,TRBJ2-3,CAISGASGGPWADTQYF,TGTGCCATCAGTGGGGCCAGCGGGGGGCCCTGGGCAGATACGCAGTATTTT
TRBD2,TRBV3-1/TRBV3-2,.,TRBJ2-3,CASSHLAGGVTDTQYF,TGTGCCAGCAGCCATTTAGCGGGGGGGGTCACAGATACGCAGTATTTT
.,TRBV5-4,.,TRBJ1-5,CASSLAGLDQPQHF,TGTGCCAGCAGCTTGGCCGGGCTCGATCAGCCCCAGCATTTT
TRBD1,TRBV29-1,.,TRBJ1-1,CSATTGDTEAFF,TGCAGCGCTACGACAGGGGACACTGAAGCTTTCTTT
.,TRBV28,.,TRBJ1-1,CASRTEGQQNTEAFF,TGTGCCAGCAGGACGGAGGGACAACAGAACACTGAAGCTTTCTTT
.,TRBV5-1,.,TRBJ2-2,CASSLVAGGTGELFF,TGCGCCAGCAGCTTGGTGGCAGGGGGGACCGGGGAGCTGTTTTTT
.,TRBV28,.,TRBJ1-2,CASSLSSDGYTF,TGTGCCAGCAGTTTGTCCAGTGACGGCTACACCTTC
.,TRBV6-5,.,TRBJ1-5,CASSPRITQPQHF,TGTGCCAGCAGTCCCCGGATTACTCAGCCCCAGCATTTT
TRBD1,TRBV30,.,TRBJ1-5,CAWSSGQGAQPQHF,TGTGCCTGGAGTAGCGGACAGGGGGCTCAGCCCCAGCATTTT
.,TRBV30,.,TRBJ2-1,CAWRPGGTRELF,TGTGCCTGGAGGCCCGGCGGGACACGGGAACTCTTC
.,TRBV5-8,.,TRBJ2-7,CASRNQGEQYF,TGTGCCAGCAGGAACCAAGGGGAGCAGTACTTC
.,TRBV6-1,.,TRBJ1-2,CASSEGRHYGYTF,TGTGCCAGCAGTGAGGGCAGACACTATGGCTACACCTTC
.,TRBV7-8,.,TRBJ2-6,CASSLASPALANVLTF,TGTGCCAGCAGCTTAGCGAGCCCAGCTCTGGCCAACGTCCTGACTTTC
.,TRBV9,.,TRBJ2-3,CASSVVGTDTQYF,TGTGCCAGCAGCGTAGTTGGCACAGATACGCAGTATTTT
.,TRBV18,.,TRBJ1-1,CASSPEGTSYTEAFF,TGTGCCAGCTCACCAGAGGGTACTAGTTACACTGAAGCTTTCTTT
.,TRBV10-3,.,TRBJ1-2,CAISLTMNTALINYGYTF,TGTGCCATCAGCCTGACGATGAACACCGCCCTCATTAACTATGGCTACACCTTC
.,TRBV6-5,.,TRBJ1-2,CASAQSGWDQYGYTF,TGTGCCAGCGCACAATCAGGCTGGGATCAGTATGGCTACACCTTC
TRBD1,TRBV6-5,few,TRBJ1-2,CASSYIRTGGNYGYTF,TGTGCCAGCAGTTACATACGGACAGGGGGAAACTATGGCTACACCTTC
.,TRBV9,.,TRBJ1-6,CASSVGGGDSPLHF,TGTGCCAGCAGCGTGGGGGGTGGGGATTCACCCCTCCACTTT
.,TRBV7-3,.,TRBJ2-7,CASSPQAGHEQYF,TGTGCCAGCAGCCCCCAAGCCGGGCACGAGCAGTACTTC
.,TRBV14,.,TRBJ2-7,CASSKPGSLSYEQYF,TGTGCCAGCAGCAAACCGGGCTCCCTCTCCTACGAGCAGTACTTC
.,TRBV7-3,.,TRBJ2-2,CASSPGLNTGELFF,TGTGCCAGCAGTCCCGGGCTGAACACCGGGGAGCTGTTTTTT
.,TRBV7-9,.,TRBJ2-5,CASSYGPEGSQETQYF,TGTGCCAGCAGCTATGGACCTGAGGGAAGTCAAGAGACCCAGTACTTC
TRBD1,TRBV2,.,TRBJ1-6,CASSEWGQSNSPLHF,TGTGCCAGCAGTGAATGGGGACAGTCTAATTCACCCCTCCACTTT
.,TRBV6-5,.,TRBJ1-2,CASSLQGRDGYTF,TGTGCCAGCAGTTTGCAAGGCCGTGATGGCTACACCTTC
TRBD2,TRBV4-2,once,TRBJ2-5,CASSQGGTSGGQETQYF,TGTGCCAGCAGCCAAGGAGGGACTAGCGGGGGCCAAGAGACCCAGTACTTC
TRBD2,TRBV10-3,.,TRBJ2-5,CAISEPREGSGTQYF,TGTGCCATCAGTGAACCCCGGGAGGGGAGTGGGACCCAGTACTTC
TRBD1,TRBV13,.,TRBJ2-7,CASSLQGIEQYF,TGTGCCAGCAGTTTACAGGGGATCGAGCAGTACTTC
.,TRBV21-1,.,TRBJ1-4,CASSSSQQRPEATNEKLFF,TGTGCCAGCAGCAGTTCCCAGCAAAGGCCCGAGGCAACTAATGAAAAACTGTTTTTT
.,TRBV5-4,once,TRBJ2-7,CASSLVGFNSYEQYF,TGTGCCAGCAGCTTGGTGGGGTTTAATTCCTACGAGCAGTACTTC